Many counts were recorded for the clone carrying this T cell receptor (beta chain). What it recognizes is unknown. This specimen belongs to a study of T-cell reconstitution after alpha-beta-depleted transplantation in children. Germline V gene sequence: CDR1 SGDLS, CDR2 YYNGEE. This CDR3 has 14 residues. Losses at the gene ends were 3 bases for V and 3 bases for J; bases not matched to a gene: 4. Study findings and constraints: A year had passed since transplant, and T-cell counts and diversity by then came mostly from newly produced T cells.

Unique molecular identifiers were used in preparing the TCRbeta library. TCRdb redid the calling of the PCR reads with MiXCR, one entry per CDR3 protein. The sample carries around 450,000 distinct CDR3 sequences, about 10% recorded once. The chain has TRBV9 and TRBJ2-7; 9 bases align to TRBD2. The sequencing used PBMCs, collected before TCRalphabeta/CD19-depleted stem cell transplant. This receptor was taken from a child aged 2-15 years with inherited bone marrow failure, due to receive a stem cell transplant. The CDR3 is CASSAGLAIYEQYF. CDR3 DNA: TGTGCCAGCAGCGCGGGACTAGCTATCTACGAGCAGTACTTC.